This T cell receptor (beta chain) was observed in a study of T cell changes during pregnancy in multiple sclerosis. Germline CDR1 SGHTA, CDR2 FQGNSA. This CDR3 contains 15 residues. V was pared by 3 bases and J by 5 bases, with 0 bases of the junction left unmatched. Assay: immunoSEQ multiplex PCR; the TCRdb copy retains only in-frame clones and omits some. The sample holds approximately 71,000 clones, roughly 92% seen once. The receptor was isolated from a female donor with multiple sclerosis, enrolled in a pregnancy study. The sequences come from peripheral blood, collected in the third trimester of pregnancy. The chain joins TRBV7-2 to TRBJ2-5; 16 nucleotides line up with TRBD2. The CDR3 region has the DNA TGTGCCAGCAGCTTGGGACTAGCGGGAGGGGAGACCCAGTACTTC. It is translated as CASSLGLAGGETQYF.